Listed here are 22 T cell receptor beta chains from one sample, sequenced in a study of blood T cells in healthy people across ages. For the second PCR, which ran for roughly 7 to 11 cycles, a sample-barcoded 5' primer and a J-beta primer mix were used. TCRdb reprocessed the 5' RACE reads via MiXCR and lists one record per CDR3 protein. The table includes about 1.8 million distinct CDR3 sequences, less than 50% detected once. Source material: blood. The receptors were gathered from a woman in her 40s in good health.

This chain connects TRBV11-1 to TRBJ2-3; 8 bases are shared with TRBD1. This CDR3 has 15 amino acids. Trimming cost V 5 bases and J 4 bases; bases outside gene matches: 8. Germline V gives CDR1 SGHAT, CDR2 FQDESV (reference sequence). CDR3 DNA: TGTGCCAGCAGCGTTACGGCAGGGGGCGCAGATACGCAGTATTTT. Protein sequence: CASSVTAGGADTQYF.

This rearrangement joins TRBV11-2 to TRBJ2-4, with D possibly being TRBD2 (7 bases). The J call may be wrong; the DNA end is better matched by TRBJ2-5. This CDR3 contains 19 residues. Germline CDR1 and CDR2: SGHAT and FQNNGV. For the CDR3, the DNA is TGTGCCAGCAGCTCCCGATTAGGGCGGGGGCGCCCACTGGAGGAGACCCAGTACTTC. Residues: CASSSRLGRGRPLEETQYF.

The CDR3 nucleotides are TGTGCCAGCAGCCGGACGTGGACTAGCGGGGCATCGACCTACGAGCAGTACTTC. This encodes CASSRTWTSGASTYEQYF. This chain connects TRBV7-2 to TRBJ2-7; 12 nucleotides agree with TRBD2. Germline values: CDR1 SGHTA, CDR2 FQGNSA. The V gene end was trimmed by 5 bases and the J gene end by 2 bases; junction bases not matched to a gene: 13. This CDR3 is 18 amino acids long.

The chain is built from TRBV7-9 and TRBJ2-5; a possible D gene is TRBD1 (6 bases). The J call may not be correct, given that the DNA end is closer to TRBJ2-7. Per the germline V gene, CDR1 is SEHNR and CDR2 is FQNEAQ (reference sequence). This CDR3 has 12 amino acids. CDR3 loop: CASSFDRHEQYF. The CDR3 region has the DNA TGTGCCAGCAGTTTTGACAGGCACGAGCAGTACTTC.

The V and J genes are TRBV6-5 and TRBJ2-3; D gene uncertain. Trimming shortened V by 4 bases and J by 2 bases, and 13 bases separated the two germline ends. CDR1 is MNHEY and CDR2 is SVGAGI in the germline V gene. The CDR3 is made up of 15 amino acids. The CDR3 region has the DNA TGTGCCAGCAGTTCCCCTCCAGGACCCACAGATACGCAGTATTTT. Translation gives CASSSPPGPTDTQYF.

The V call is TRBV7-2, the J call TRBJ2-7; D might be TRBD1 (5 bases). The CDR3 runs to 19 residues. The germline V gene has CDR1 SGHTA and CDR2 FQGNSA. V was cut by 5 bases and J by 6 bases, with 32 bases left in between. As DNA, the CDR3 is TGTGCCAGCAGCCCCCGAATCCCGCAGGGTCCCTTCCCCTTCAGCGAGCAGTACTTC. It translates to CASSPRIPQGPFPFSEQYF.

The CDR3 reads CASSSLVTYGYTF. The CDR3 DNA is TGTGCCAGCAGCTCCTTAGTAACCTATGGCTACACCTTC. V and J are TRBV7-2 and TRBJ1-2; D gene uncertain. Germline values: CDR1 SGHTA, CDR2 FQGNSA. V dropped 4 bases and J dropped 4 bases, with 10 bases sitting between them. The CDR3 covers 13 residues.

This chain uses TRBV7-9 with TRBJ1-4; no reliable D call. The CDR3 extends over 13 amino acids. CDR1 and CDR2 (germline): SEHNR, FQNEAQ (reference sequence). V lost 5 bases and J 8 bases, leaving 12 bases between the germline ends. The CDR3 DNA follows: TGTGCCAGCAGCCCCGGACGGAGCGAAAAACTGTTTTTT. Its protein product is CASSPGRSEKLFF. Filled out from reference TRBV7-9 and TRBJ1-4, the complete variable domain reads DTGVSQNPRHKITKRGQNVTFRCDPISEHNRLYWYRQTLGQGPEFLTYFQNEAQLEKSRLLSDRFSAERPKGSFSTLEIQRTEQGDSAMYLCASSPGRSEKLFFGSGTQLSVL.

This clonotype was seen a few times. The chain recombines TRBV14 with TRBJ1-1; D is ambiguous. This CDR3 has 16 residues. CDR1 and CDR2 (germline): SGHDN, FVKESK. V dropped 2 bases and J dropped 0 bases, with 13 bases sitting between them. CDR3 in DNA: TGTGCCAGCAGCCAACAGGAACGGTACCTGAACACTGAAGCTTTCTTT. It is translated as CASSQQERYLNTEAFF.

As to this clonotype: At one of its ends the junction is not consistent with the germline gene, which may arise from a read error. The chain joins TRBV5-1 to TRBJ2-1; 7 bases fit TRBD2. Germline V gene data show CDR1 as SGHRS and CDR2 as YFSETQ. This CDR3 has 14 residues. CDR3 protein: CAGSDRVQPGGQFF. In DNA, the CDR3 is TGCGCCGGCAGCGACCGGGTCCAGCCGGGGGGGCAGTTCTTC.

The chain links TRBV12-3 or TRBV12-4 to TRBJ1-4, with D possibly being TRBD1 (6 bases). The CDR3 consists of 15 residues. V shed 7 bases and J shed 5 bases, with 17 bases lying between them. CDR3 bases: TGTGCCAGCATGGAGGGGGTATTAAGGAATGAAAAACTGTTTTTT. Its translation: CASMEGVLRNEKLFF.

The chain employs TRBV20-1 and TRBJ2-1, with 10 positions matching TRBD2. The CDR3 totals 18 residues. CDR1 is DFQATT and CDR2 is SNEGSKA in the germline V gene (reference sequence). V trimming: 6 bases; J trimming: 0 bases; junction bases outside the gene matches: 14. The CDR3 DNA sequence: TGCAGTGCCCTTGGTCTAGCGGGGGAAAAAAGCTCCTACAATGAGCAGTTCTTC. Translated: CSALGLAGEKSSYNEQFF.

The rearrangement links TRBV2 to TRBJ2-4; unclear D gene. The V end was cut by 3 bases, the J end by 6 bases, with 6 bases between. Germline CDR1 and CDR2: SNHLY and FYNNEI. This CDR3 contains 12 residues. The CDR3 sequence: CASSENRNIQYF. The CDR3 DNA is TGTGCCAGCAGTGAGAACAGAAACATTCAGTACTTC.

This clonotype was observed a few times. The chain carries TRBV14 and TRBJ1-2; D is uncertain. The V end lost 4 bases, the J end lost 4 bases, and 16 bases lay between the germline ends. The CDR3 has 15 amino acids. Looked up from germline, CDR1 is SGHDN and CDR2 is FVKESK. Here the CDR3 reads CASSREISGGYGYTF. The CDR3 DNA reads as TGTGCCAGCAGCCGAGAGATTAGTGGTGGCTATGGCTACACCTTC.

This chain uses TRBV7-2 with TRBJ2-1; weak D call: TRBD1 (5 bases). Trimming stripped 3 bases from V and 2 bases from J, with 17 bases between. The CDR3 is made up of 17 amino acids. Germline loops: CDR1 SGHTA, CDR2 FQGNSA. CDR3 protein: CASSFPSWGRTYNEQFF. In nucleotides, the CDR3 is TGTGCCAGCAGCTTTCCTTCATGGGGCCGCACCTACAATGAGCAGTTCTTC.

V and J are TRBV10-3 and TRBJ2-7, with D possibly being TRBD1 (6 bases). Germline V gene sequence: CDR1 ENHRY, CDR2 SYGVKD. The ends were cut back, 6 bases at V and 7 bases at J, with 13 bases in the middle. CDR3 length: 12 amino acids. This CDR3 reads CAISPRDNEQYF. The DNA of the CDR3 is TGTGCCATCAGCCCACGGGACAATGAGCAGTACTTC.

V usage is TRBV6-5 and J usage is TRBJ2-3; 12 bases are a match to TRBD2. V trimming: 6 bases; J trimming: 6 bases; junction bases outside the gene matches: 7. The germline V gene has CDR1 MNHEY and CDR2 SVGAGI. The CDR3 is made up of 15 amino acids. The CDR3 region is CASSRPGLAGDTQYF. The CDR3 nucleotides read TGTGCCAGCAGCCGTCCGGGACTAGCGGGTGATACGCAGTATTTT.

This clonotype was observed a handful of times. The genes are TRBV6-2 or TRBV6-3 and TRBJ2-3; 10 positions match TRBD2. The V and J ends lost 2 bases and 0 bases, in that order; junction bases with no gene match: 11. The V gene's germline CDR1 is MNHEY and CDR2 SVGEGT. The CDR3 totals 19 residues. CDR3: CASSYGRTSGDYSTDTQYF. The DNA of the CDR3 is TGTGCCAGCAGTTACGGAAGGACTAGCGGTGACTATAGCACAGATACGCAGTATTTT.

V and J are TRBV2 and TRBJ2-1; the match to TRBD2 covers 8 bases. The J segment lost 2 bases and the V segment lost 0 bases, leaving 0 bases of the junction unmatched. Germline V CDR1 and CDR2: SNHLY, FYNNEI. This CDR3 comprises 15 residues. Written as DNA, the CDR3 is TGTGCCAGCAGTGAAGCGACTAGCGCCTACAATGAGCAGTTCTTC. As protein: CASSEATSAYNEQFF. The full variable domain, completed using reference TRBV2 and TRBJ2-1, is EPEVTQTPSHQVTQMGQEVILRCVPISNHLYFYWYRQILGQKVEFLVSFYNNEISEKSEIFDDQFSVERPDGSNFTLKIRSTKLEDSAMYFCASSEATSAYNEQFFGPGTRLTVL.

The CDR3 sequence: CASRDRGDTLPSGANVLTF. The DNA for the CDR3 is TGTGCCAGCAGGGACAGGGGGGACACTTTACCTTCTGGGGCCAACGTCCTGACTTTC. The chain employs TRBV4-2 and TRBJ2-6; TRBD1 matches 10 bases. J was trimmed by 1 base and V by 6 bases; bases with no gene match: 12. Germline V gene sequence: CDR1 LGHNA, CDR2 YNFKEQ. The CDR3 runs 19 residues.

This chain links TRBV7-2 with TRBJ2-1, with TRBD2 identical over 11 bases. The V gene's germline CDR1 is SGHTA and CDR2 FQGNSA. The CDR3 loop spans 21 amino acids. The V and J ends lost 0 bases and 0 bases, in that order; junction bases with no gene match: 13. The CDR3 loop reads CASSLARGLAGGRSSYNEQFF. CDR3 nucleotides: TGTGCCAGCAGCTTAGCGCGGGGGCTAGCGGGGGGAAGAAGCTCCTACAATGAGCAGTTCTTC.

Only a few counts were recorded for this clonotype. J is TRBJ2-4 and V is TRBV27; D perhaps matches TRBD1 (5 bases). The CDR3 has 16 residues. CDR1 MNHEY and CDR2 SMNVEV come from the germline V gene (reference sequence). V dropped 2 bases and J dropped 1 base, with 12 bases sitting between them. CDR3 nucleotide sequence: TGTGCCAGCAGTTTAGACCCAGGGATGGCCAAAAACATTCAGTACTTC. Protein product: CASSLDPGMAKNIQYF.